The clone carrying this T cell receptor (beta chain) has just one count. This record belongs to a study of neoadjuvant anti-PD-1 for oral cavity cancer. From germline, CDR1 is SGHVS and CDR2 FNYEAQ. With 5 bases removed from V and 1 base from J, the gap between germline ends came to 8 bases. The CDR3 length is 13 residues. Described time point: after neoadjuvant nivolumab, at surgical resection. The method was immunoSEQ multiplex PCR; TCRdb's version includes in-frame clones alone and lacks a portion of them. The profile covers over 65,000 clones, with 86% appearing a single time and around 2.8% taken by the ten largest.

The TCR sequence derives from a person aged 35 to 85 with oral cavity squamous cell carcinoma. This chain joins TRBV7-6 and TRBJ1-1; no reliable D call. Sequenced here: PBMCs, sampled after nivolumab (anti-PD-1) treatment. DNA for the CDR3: TGTGCCAGCAGCCGCGACCGGAACACTGAAGCTTTCTTT. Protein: CASSRDRNTEAFF.